This TCR beta chain stems from a study of T cell clonotyping in hematopoietic cell transplantation. Germline V gene sequence: CDR1 ENHRY, CDR2 SYGVKD. The CDR3 contains 12 residues. Trimming pared 4 bases from V and 7 bases from J, leaving 10 bases between. Here immunoSEQ multiplex PCR was the method, and the copy in TCRdb shows in-frame clones only, minus some. The table has tens of thousands of clones, 94% seen once. Sequences were obtained from peripheral blood mononuclear cells. This rearrangement joins TRBV10-3 to TRBJ1-2; D is perhaps TRBD1 (5 bases). The TCR sequence derives from a woman aged 45-59 years in good health. Some clones in this sample may be carry-over from other donors' samples. CDR3 sequence reads: CAISGQQPGYTF. DNA for the CDR3: TGTGCCATCAGTGGACAGCAACCTGGCTACACCTTC.